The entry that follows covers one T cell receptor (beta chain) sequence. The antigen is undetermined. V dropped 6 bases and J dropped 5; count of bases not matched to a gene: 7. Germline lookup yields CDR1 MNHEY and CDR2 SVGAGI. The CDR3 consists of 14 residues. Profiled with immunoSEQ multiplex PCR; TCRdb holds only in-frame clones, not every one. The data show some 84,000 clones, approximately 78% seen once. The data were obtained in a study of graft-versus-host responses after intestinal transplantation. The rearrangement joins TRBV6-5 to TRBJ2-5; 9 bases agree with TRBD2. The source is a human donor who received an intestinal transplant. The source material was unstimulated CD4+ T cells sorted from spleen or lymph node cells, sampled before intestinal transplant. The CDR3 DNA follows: TGTGCCAGCAGGGGACTAGCTGTATATGAGACCCAGTACTTC. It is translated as CASRGLAVYETQYF.